Listed below are T cell receptor beta chains from one sample, sequenced in a study of blood T cell repertoires in COVID-19. Clones were sequenced by immunoSEQ multiplex PCR, and TCRdb holds only the in-frame ones, with some missing. Here the sample spans under 200,000 clones, roughly 86% being singletons. The sequenced material came from peripheral blood. Receptors originate from a man between 18 and 35 years old with active or convalescent COVID-19. Both conserved end residues are part of each CDR3. D genes are given only for firm matches. Clone sizes are given selectively: once, few, many, or a class where the clone is expanded.

TRBV5-1,TRBJ2-2,16,.,TRBD2,TGCGCCAGCAGCTTGCAATCTAGCGGGAGCACCGGGGAGCTGTTTTTT,CASSLQSSGSTGELFF
TRBV6-5,TRBJ2-7,14,.,.,TGTGCCAGCAGTTACTCGCCACAGTACTACGAGCAGTACTTC,CASSYSPQYYEQYF
TRBV9,TRBJ2-7,15,.,.,TGTGCCAGCAGCGCGCAGGGGGGTTCATTAGACGAGCAGTACTTC,CASSAQGGSLDEQYF
TRBV6-5,TRBJ1-6,15,.,TRBD1,TGTGCCAGCAGTTACGTTGCAGGGGGCGAATCACCCCTCCACTTT,CASSYVAGGESPLHF
TRBV18,TRBJ1-3,15,.,TRBD1,TGTGCCAGCTCGATGGGGACAGACACTGGAAACACCATATATTTT,CASSMGTDTGNTIYF
TRBV5-4,TRBJ1-1,14,.,.,TGTGCCAGCAGCTTGGACAGGTTGAACACTGAAGCTTTCTTT,CASSLDRLNTEAFF
TRBV4-2,TRBJ2-3,18,.,TRBD1,TGTGCCAGCAGCCATCGCCCCCCGGGACAGGGGGTTTCAGATACGCAGTATTTT,CASSHRPPGQGVSDTQYF
TRBV9,TRBJ2-1,14,once,.,TGTGCCAGCAGCGCCACAGGGTCCTACAATGAGCAGTTCTTC,CASSATGSYNEQFF
TRBV29-1,TRBJ1-3,13,.,.,TGCAGCGTTACAGGTCCCTCTGGAAACACCATATATTTT,CSVTGPSGNTIYF
TRBV11-2,TRBJ1-1,15,.,TRBD1,TGTGCCAGCAGCCTAACGACAGGGAGGAACACTGAAGCTTTCTTT,CASSLTTGRNTEAFF
TRBV4-2,TRBJ1-4,15,.,.,TGTGCCAGCAGCCCCAAGAGAAGCGTTGGGGAAAAACTGTTTTTT,CASSPKRSVGEKLFF
TRBV27,TRBJ1-1,13,.,.,TGTGCCAGCACCCCTCACAAGAACACTGAAGCTTTCTTT,CASTPHKNTEAFF
TRBV7-2,TRBJ2-1,15,few,TRBD1,TGTGCCAGCAGCTTCAGGGGGCTGGTTGCCAATGAGCAGTTCTTC,CASSFRGLVANEQFF
TRBV15,TRBJ2-5,14,.,.,TGTGCCACCAGCAGAGAGGCCAGTCAAGAGACCCAGTACTTC,CATSREASQETQYF
TRBV12-3/TRBV12-4,TRBJ1-2,13,.,.,TGTGCCAGCAGTTTCCAGGGCGACTATGGCTACACCTTC,CASSFQGDYGYTF
TRBV11-3,TRBJ1-5,18,.,.,TGTGCCAGCAGCCTAAGTCAACAGGGCAGTGGTTGCAATCAGCCCCAGCATTTT,CASSLSQQGSGCNQPQHF
TRBV7-7,TRBJ1-4,15,.,TRBD1,TGTGCCAGCAGCCAAGGCGGGACAGCTAATGAAAAACTGTTTTTT,CASSQGGTANEKLFF
TRBV7-4,TRBJ2-3,16,.,.,TGTGCCAGCAGCAAGAGGCAGGGTTTCAGGGGAGATACGCAGTATTTT,CASSKRQGFRGDTQYF
TRBV4-2,TRBJ1-5,15,.,.,TGTGCCAGCAGCCAAGCATCAGGGGGCAATCAGCCCCAGCATTTT,CASSQASGGNQPQHF
TRBV12-3/TRBV12-4,TRBJ2-7,12,once,TRBD2,TGTGCCAGCGGGGGGGAGTCCTACGAGCAGTACTTC,CASGGESYEQYF
TRBV3-1/TRBV3-2,TRBJ1-1,13,.,.,TGTGCCAGCAGCCTAAGTCGGGGGACTGAAGCTTTCTTT,CASSLSRGTEAFF
TRBV6-5,TRBJ2-1,13,.,TRBD1,TGTGCCGTCGGGACAGGGAATATGAATGAGCAGTTCTTC,CAVGTGNMNEQFF
TRBV6-5,TRBJ1-1,11,few,.,TGTGCCAGCCAAAAAGGGGAGGCCGCTTTCTTT,CASQKGEAAFF
TRBV2,TRBJ2-5,13,.,.,TGTGCCAGCAGCCTCGGGATCCAAGAGACCCAGTACTTC,CASSLGIQETQYF
TRBV6-5,TRBJ2-5,14,.,TRBD2,TGTGCCAGCAGTTCGTGGGGGGGCCAAGAGACCCAGTACTTC,CASSSWGGQETQYF
TRBV12-3/TRBV12-4,TRBJ1-5,13,.,TRBD1,TGTGCCAGCAGGCAGGGGGCTTTTCAGCCCCAGCATTTT,CASRQGAFQPQHF